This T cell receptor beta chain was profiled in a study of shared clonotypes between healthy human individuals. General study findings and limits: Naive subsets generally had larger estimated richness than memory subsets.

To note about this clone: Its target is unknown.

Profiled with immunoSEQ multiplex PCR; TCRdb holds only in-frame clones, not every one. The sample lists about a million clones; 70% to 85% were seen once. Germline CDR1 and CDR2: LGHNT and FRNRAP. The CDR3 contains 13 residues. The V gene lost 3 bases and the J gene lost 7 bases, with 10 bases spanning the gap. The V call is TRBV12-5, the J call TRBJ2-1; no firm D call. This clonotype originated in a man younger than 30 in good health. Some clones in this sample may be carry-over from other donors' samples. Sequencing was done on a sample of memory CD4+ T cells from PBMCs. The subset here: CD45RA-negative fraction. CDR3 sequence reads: CASGFPQGNEQFF. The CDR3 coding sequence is TGTGCTAGTGGTTTCCCCCAAGGAAATGAGCAGTTCTTC.